What follows describes a single TCR beta chain. What it binds is not known. This entry is derived from a study of radiotherapy plus CTLA-4 blockade in lung cancer. Looking at the study overall: Among patients, 15% to 20% showed objective responses, and roughly 30% had disease control. Study-wide results and limits: Blood TCR clones of tumor origin expanded after radiotherapy plus ipilimumab.

The CDR3 extends over 12 amino acids. Losses at the gene ends were 7 bases for V and 1 base for J; bases not matched to a gene: 2. Germline V gene data show CDR1 as GTSNPN and CDR2 as SVGIG (reference sequence). Only in-frame clones appear in the TCRdb table, and some are missing; sequencing was by immunoSEQ multiplex PCR. Of more than 55,000 clones in the sample, more than 60% were seen once. Sequenced material: peripheral blood, taken from a patient treated with radiotherapy plus ipilimumab. This TCR was recovered from a human donor with non-small cell lung cancer who had a complete response to radiotherapy plus ipilimumab. This chain uses TRBV30 with TRBJ1-2, with TRBD1 matching 8 bases. CDR3 DNA sequence: TGTGCCTTCGGACAGGGTAACTATGGCTACACCTTC. It yields the protein CAFGQGNYGYTF.